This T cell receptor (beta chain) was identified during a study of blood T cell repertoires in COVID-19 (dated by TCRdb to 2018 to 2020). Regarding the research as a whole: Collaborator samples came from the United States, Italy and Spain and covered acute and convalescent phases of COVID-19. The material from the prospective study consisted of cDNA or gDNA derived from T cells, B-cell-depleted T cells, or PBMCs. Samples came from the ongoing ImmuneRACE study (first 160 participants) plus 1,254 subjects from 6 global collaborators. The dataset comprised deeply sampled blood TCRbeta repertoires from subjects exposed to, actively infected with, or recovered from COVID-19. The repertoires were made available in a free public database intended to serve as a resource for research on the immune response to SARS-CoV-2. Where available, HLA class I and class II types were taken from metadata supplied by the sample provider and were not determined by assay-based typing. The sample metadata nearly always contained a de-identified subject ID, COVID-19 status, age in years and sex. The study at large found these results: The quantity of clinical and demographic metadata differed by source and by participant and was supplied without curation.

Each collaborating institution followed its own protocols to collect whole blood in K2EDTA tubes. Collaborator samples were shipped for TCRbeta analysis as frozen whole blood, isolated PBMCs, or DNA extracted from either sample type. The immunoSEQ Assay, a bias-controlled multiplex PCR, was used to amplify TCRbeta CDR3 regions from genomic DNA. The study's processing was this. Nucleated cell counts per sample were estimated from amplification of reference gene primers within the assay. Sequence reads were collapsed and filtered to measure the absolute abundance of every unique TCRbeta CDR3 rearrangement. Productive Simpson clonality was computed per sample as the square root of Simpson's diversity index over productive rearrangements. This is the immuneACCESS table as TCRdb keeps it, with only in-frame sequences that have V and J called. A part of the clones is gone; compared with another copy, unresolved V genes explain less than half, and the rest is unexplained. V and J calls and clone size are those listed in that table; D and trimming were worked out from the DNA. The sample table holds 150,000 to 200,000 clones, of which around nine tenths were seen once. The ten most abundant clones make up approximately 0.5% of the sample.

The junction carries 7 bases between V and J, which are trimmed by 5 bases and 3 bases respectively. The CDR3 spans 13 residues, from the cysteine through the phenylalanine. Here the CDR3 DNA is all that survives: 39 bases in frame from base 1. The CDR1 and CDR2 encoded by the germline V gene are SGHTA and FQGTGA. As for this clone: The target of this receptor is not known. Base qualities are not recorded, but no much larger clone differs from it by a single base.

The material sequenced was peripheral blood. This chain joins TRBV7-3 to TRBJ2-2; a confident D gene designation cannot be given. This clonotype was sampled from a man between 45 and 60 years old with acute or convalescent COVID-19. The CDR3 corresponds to CASSPYDTGELFF. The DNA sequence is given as TGTGCCAGCAGCCCCTACGACACCGGGGAGCTGTTTTTT.